The 9 T cell receptor beta chains given below trace back to one sample, sequenced in a study of low-dose radiotherapy and immunotherapy resistance in tumors. TRAV- and TRBV-specific primers, spanning alpha and beta chains, primed first-strand cDNA. Using a constant-region primer together with a V-primer adapter, TCRs were subjected to roughly 20 PCR cycles of amplification. TCRdb redid the calling of the reads with MiXCR, one entry per CDR3 protein. The data contain some 94,000 distinct CDR3 sequences, 20% to 25% of them singletons. Time point in this sample: after trial treatment. Described treatment: LDRT plus nivolumab, ipilimumab, low-dose cyclophosphamide and aspirin (RACIN trial). Sequenced here: PBMCs, sampled after low-dose radiotherapy plus immunotherapy. The receptors come from a female donor with ovarian cancer.

A few counts support this clonotype. This chain uses TRBV28 with TRBJ1-5; 8 nucleotides align to TRBD1. CDR1 is MDHEN and CDR2 is SYDVKM in the germline V gene. The J segment lost 0 bases and the V segment lost 2 bases, leaving 9 bases of the junction unmatched. This CDR3 region has 18 residues. CDR3 nucleotide sequence: TGTGCCAGCAGTTTAGCCAGGGGGCTGATTTATAGCAATCAGCCCCAGCATTTT. Translating it yields CASSLARGLIYSNQPQHF.

This clonotype was observed once. A far larger clone differs by one base, so this is likely a read error. The chain uses TRBV6-5 and TRBJ1-2; no clear D gene. CDR1 is MNHEY and CDR2 is SVGAGI in the germline V gene. The CDR3 spans 14 residues. V gave up 5 bases and J gave up 8 bases, with 18 bases separating them. Here the CDR3 DNA reads TGTGCCAGCAGTGTATCGGGCAGGCTGCGGGGCTACACCTTC. Translation gives CASSVSGRLRGYTF.

Ten or more counts support this clonotype. The chain carries TRBV20-1 and TRBJ2-3; tentative D call: TRBD2 (6 bases). Trimming took 0 bases from V and 1 from J, leaving 14 bases between them. The CDR3 runs to 16 residues. Looked up from germline, CDR1 is DFQATT and CDR2 is SNEGSKA (reference sequence). The chain's CDR3 is CSAREEVWGGTDTQYF. DNA of the CDR3: TGCAGTGCTAGAGAAGAGGTGTGGGGGGGCACAGATACGCAGTATTTT.

The table lists this clonotype with a few counts. This chain connects TRBV20-1 to TRBJ1-2; 12 bases agree with TRBD1. Germline loops: CDR1 DFQATT, CDR2 SNEGSKA (reference sequence). The CDR3 loop spans 15 amino acids. Trimming at V came to 3 bases and at J to 7 bases, leaving 9 bases not matched to a gene. The CDR3 spells CSARDGTGGFGGYTF. In DNA, the CDR3 is TGCAGTGCTAGGGACGGGACAGGGGGCTTTGGTGGCTACACCTTC.

This clonotype has ten or more counts. The rearrangement uses TRBV2 and TRBJ1-5; D unresolved. The germline V gene has CDR1 SNHLY and CDR2 FYNNEI. This CDR3 region has 13 residues. V dropped 8 bases and J dropped 6 bases, with 14 bases sitting between them. The DNA for the CDR3 is TGTGCCAGCGGCCTAGAGGATCGTCAGCCCCAGCATTTT. Its translation: CASGLEDRQPQHF.

This clonotype was counted at least ten times. The rearrangement uses TRBV20-1 and TRBJ2-7; no firm D call. The V end was cut by 5 bases, the J end by 3 bases, with 8 bases between. CDR3 length equals 11 residues. Germline V gene data show CDR1 as DFQATT and CDR2 as SNEGSKA (reference sequence). The CDR3 DNA is TGCAGTGCTCTGACCAGCTACGAGCAGTACTTC. It encodes CSALTSYEQYF.

At least ten counts were recorded for this clonotype. This chain uses TRBV19 with TRBJ2-2; the D is unclear. Trimming removed 1 base at V and 0 bases at J, with 9 bases between. This CDR3 has 16 residues. Germline assignment: CDR1 LNHDA and CDR2 SQIVND (reference sequence). The CDR3 is CASSIATFANTGELFF. The CDR3 DNA sequence: TGTGCCAGTAGTATAGCGACATTCGCGAACACCGGGGAGCTGTTTTTT.

This clonotype was seen at least ten times. The J gene is TRBJ1-5, the V gene TRBV30; a possible D gene is TRBD1 (5 bases). The V gene lost 2 bases and the J gene lost 4 bases, with 12 bases spanning the gap. Germline CDR1 GTSNPN, CDR2 SVGIG (reference sequence). This CDR3 has 14 residues. This chain's CDR3 is CAWSPSDSNQPQHF. The CDR3, as DNA: TGTGCCTGGAGTCCTAGCGACAGTAATCAGCCCCAGCATTTT.

As for this clonotype: A far more abundant clone sits one base away, making this likely a read error. The chain carries TRBV10-3 and TRBJ2-3; no clear D gene. V shed 5 bases and J shed 1 base, with 10 bases lying between them. Per the germline V gene, CDR1 is ENHRY and CDR2 is SYGVKD. The CDR3 has 14 amino acids. CDR3 in amino acids: CAISYKLRTDTQYF. The CDR3, as DNA: TGTGCCATCAGTTACAAACTTCGCACAGATACGCAGTATTTT.